This T cell receptor (beta chain) was sequenced in a study of shared clonotypes between healthy human individuals. At the level of the study: Donors had three CD4 naive, three CD4 memory, two CD8 naive and one CD8 memory plate apiece. Whole-study results and caveats: In having few donors, the study represented limited genetic and exposure-history diversity.

In germline, CDR1 is MNHEY, CDR2 SMNVEV (reference sequence). Trimming stripped 2 bases from V and 4 bases from J, with 15 bases between. This CDR3 has 15 residues. Naive CD8 cells lacked CD45RO and underwent positive selection for CCR7, leaving out terminally differentiated effector memory CD45RA+ cells. About this clone: Its specificity is unknown.

Original analysis: Because ImmunoSEQ provided only junction sequences with no quality scores, the filtering differed. Profiling relied on immunoSEQ multiplex PCR, and the TCRdb table lists in-frame clones only, not all of them. V, J and clone size derive from that table, while D and trimming were established from the DNA sequence. The sample yields some 1,900,000 clones, roughly 95% seen once. The sequence was collected from a man aged 18-30 years in good health. The chain employs TRBV27 and TRBJ2-7; D may be TRBD2 (5 bases). The sequenced sample was naive CD8+ T cells sorted from blood. CDR3 loop: CASSLGSTDYYEQYF. The CDR3, as DNA: TGTGCCAGCAGTTTAGGTAGTACTGACTATTACGAGCAGTACTTC.